This TCR beta chain was recorded in a study of identical twins. Every one of the donors was a healthy Caucasian. Trimming pared 0 bases from V and 7 bases from J, leaving 14 bases between. Per the germline V gene, CDR1 is SGHRS and CDR2 is YFSETQ. The CDR3 loop spans 14 amino acids. TCRdb re-called the 5' RACE reads with MiXCR, one entry per CDR3 protein. The sample gives under 500,000 distinct CDR3 sequences, roughly an eighth of which show up once; more than 0.8% is in the top ten. In this sample, this clonotype turned up a few times. What it binds is unknown. General study findings and limits: Invariant MAIT and iNKT cells are populations that could partly confound zero-insertion analyses. Models underpredicted monozygotic twin sharing of out-of-frame TCR alpha.

The same specimen was also included in a second study, on yellow fever vaccine responses in identical twins.

Sequences were obtained from CD4+ T cells sorted from blood. This receptor was taken from a young woman in good health. The rearrangement uses TRBV5-1 and TRBJ2-7, with D unresolved. CDR3 sequence: CASSLGGPGLEQYF. CDR3 DNA: TGCGCCAGCAGCTTGGGCGGTCCCGGGTTGGAGCAGTACTTC.